This passage covers 24 T cell receptor beta chains from one sample sequenced in a study of blood T cell repertoires in COVID-19. Sequencing was performed with immunoSEQ multiplex PCR; in TCRdb, only in-frame clones are kept and a portion is missing. The sample lists around 280,000 clones; about 90% were seen once. Sequenced input: PBMCs or T cells enriched from blood (not recorded which). These receptors all come from a young woman with acute COVID-19.

J is TRBJ2-7 and V is TRBV7-9, with 9 positions matching TRBD2. Germline CDR1 reads SEHNR; CDR2 reads FQNEAQ (reference sequence). This CDR3 has 14 amino acids. Trimming took 5 bases from V and 4 from J; bases not matched to a gene: 6. The CDR3 DNA reads as TGTGCCAGCAGCCAAGGGGCGGGAGGGTACGAGCAGTACTTC. Translation: CASSQGAGGYEQYF.

J is TRBJ2-4 and V is TRBV28; TRBD1 might be the D (6 bases). V lost 7 bases and J lost 2, with 12 bases in between. CDR1 MDHEN and CDR2 SYDVKM come from the germline V gene. This CDR3 region has 14 residues. The CDR3 nucleotides are TGTGCCAGCACCCTAGGGGGTTCCAAAAACATTCAGTACTTC. This sequence encodes CASTLGGSKNIQYF.

V usage is TRBV30 and J usage is TRBJ1-1, with D uncertain. V was clipped by 0 bases and J by 1 base, with 15 bases between them. The CDR3 runs 16 residues. Germline V gives CDR1 GTSNPN, CDR2 SVGIG (reference sequence). The CDR3 DNA is TGTGCCTGGAGTGTACTATTGAGACTGGGGAACACTGAAGCTTTCTTT. As protein: CAWSVLLRLGNTEAFF.

The CDR3 loop reads CASSPTQGMNTEAFF. As DNA, the CDR3 is TGTGCCAGCAGCCCTACACAGGGAATGAACACTGAAGCTTTCTTT. The J gene is TRBJ1-1, the V gene TRBV5-4, with D possibly matching TRBD1 (6 bases). Between the trimmed V and J ends, which lost 4 bases and 0 bases, there was a span of 13 bases. Germline lookup yields CDR1 SGHNT and CDR2 YYREEE (reference sequence). CDR3 size: 15 residues.

This chain uses TRBV19 with TRBJ1-5; TRBD1 might be the D (6 bases). V lost 5 bases and J 4 bases, leaving 9 bases between the germline ends. The germline gives CDR1 LNHDA, CDR2 SQIVND (reference sequence). This CDR3 comprises 13 residues. The CDR3: CASSGTPNQPQHF. As DNA, the CDR3 is TGTGCCAGTAGTGGGACACCTAATCAGCCCCAGCATTTT.

This clone was observed a single time. This chain uses TRBV6-1 with TRBJ1-1; 10 positions match TRBD1. Germline V gene data show CDR1 as MNHNS and CDR2 as SASEGT. The trim removed 4 bases at V and 2 bases at J, leaving 7 bases unmatched. This CDR3 is 16 amino acids long. The CDR3 nucleotides read TGTGCCAGCAGTGGACACCGGGACAGGGGTAACACTGAAGCTTTCTTT. Protein sequence: CASSGHRDRGNTEAFF.

This chain links TRBV7-9 with TRBJ2-5; tentative D call: TRBD2 (5 bases). The CDR3 spans 14 residues. Germline CDR1 reads SEHNR; CDR2 reads FQNEAQ (reference sequence). Trimming shortened V by 5 bases and J by 5 bases, and 15 bases separated the two germline ends. The chain's CDR3 is CASSPRAGRETQYF. CDR3 DNA: TGTGCCAGCAGCCCCCGGGCGGGCAGGGAGACCCAGTACTTC.

Written as DNA, the CDR3 is TGTGCCAGCAGCTTAGTAGGGGTGGACCGAGGTGATGGCTACACCTTC. It specifies CASSLVGVDRGDGYTF. The chain uses TRBV7-9 and TRBJ1-2; TRBD1 might be the D (5 bases). Germline assignment: CDR1 SEHNR and CDR2 FQNEAQ (reference sequence). V dropped 1 base and J dropped 6 bases, with 18 bases sitting between them. The CDR3 is made up of 16 amino acids. Based on the CDR3 plus reference TRBV7-9 and TRBJ1-2, the full variable domain is DTGVSQNPRHKITKRGQNVTFRCDPISEHNRLYWYRQTLGQGPEFLTYFQNEAQLEKSRLLSDRFSAERPKGSFSTLEIQRTEQGDSAMYLCASSLVGVDRGDGYTFGSGTRLTVV.

This clone was seen a few times. This chain connects TRBV20-1 to TRBJ2-2, with D maybe TRBD2 (6 bases). The V and J ends lost 3 bases and 5 bases respectively, with 28 bases between them. This CDR3 has 19 residues. Per germline, CDR1 DFQATT and CDR2 SNEGSKA (reference sequence). CDR3: CSASSFPGTPWVGTGELFF. In DNA, the CDR3 is TGCAGTGCTAGTTCATTTCCTGGGACTCCGTGGGTAGGGACCGGGGAGCTGTTTTTT.

V and J are TRBV4-3 and TRBJ2-1, with D possibly matching TRBD2 (6 bases). The germline V gene has CDR1 LGHNA and CDR2 YSLEER. This CDR3 spans 17 amino acids. Trimming took off 0 bases at V and 6 bases at J, with 18 bases between the two ends. The CDR3 protein is CASSQDARAGLVNEQFF. DNA of the CDR3: TGCGCCAGCAGCCAAGATGCCCGCGCGGGGCTCGTCAATGAGCAGTTCTTC.

The chain has TRBV27 and TRBJ2-5; no clear D. The germline V gene encodes CDR1 MNHEY and CDR2 SMNVEV (reference sequence). V was trimmed by 5 bases and J by 0 bases, leaving 4 bases between them. The CDR3 has 12 amino acids. CDR3 loop: CASSPDQETQYF. CDR3 in DNA: TGTGCCAGCAGTCCGGACCAAGAGACCCAGTACTTC.

The chain joins TRBV7-9 to TRBJ1-2; 7 bases are a match to TRBD1. The CDR3 has 14 residues. Germline CDR1 reads SEHNR; CDR2 reads FQNEAQ (reference sequence). With V trimmed by 5 bases and J by 2 bases, 5 bases remained unmatched. CDR3 nucleotide sequence: TGTGCCAGCAGCCCTCCGGGACAGAACTATGGCTACACCTTC. As protein: CASSPPGQNYGYTF.

V usage is TRBV4-1 and J usage is TRBJ1-3, with 10 bases fitting TRBD1. This CDR3 has 17 residues. Germline CDR1 is MGHRA and CDR2 is YSYEKL. V trimming: 4 bases; J trimming: 0 bases; junction bases outside the gene matches: 6. CDR3: CASSPGQGRLSGNTIYF. Written as DNA, the CDR3 is TGCGCCAGCAGCCCGGGACAGGGGCGGCTCTCTGGAAACACCATATATTTT.

This chain links TRBV18 with TRBJ2-2; the D is unclear. V was shortened by 1 base and J by 7 bases, with 4 bases between the two germline ends. The CDR3 sequence is 12 residues long. From germline, CDR1 is KGHSH and CDR2 LQKENI. As DNA, the CDR3 is TGTGCCAGCTCACCACGTCTCGGGGAGCTGTTTTTT. Amino acids: CASSPRLGELFF.

The rearrangement joins TRBV23-1 to TRBJ2-7, with 9 positions matching TRBD2. TRBV23-1 is an ORF for which the function is uncertain. V was pared by 6 bases and J by 2 bases, with 14 bases of the junction left unmatched. The CDR3 length is 17 residues. As DNA, the CDR3 is TGCGCCAGCAGGAAGTCTGCTCCTAGCGGGATACCCTACGAGCAGTACTTC. It encodes CASRKSAPSGIPYEQYF.

CDR3 protein: CASSPSIGTSGRTDTQYF. The CDR3 coding sequence is TGTGCCAGCAGCCCATCAATCGGGACTAGCGGGAGGACAGATACGCAGTATTTT. This sequence joins TRBV7-6 and TRBJ2-3; the match to TRBD2 covers 15 bases. Germline CDR1 and CDR2: SGHVS and FNYEAQ. The CDR3 sequence is 18 residues long. The V and J ends lost 5 bases and 3 bases, in that order; junction bases with no gene match: 9. Drawing the rest from reference TRBV7-6 and TRBJ2-3, the complete variable domain is GAGVSQSPRYKVTKRGQDVALRCDPISGHVSLYWYRQALGQGPEFLTYFNYEAQQDKSGLPNDRFSAERPEGSISTLTIQRTEQRDSAMYRCASSPSIGTSGRTDTQYFGPGTRLTVL.

This clone was seen a handful of times. The chain joins TRBV2 to TRBJ2-4; D perhaps matches TRBD1 (5 bases). V was cut by 6 bases and J by 1 base, with 22 bases left in between. Germline values: CDR1 SNHLY, CDR2 FYNNEI. The CDR3 length is 18 residues. CDR3 nucleotides: TGTGCCAGCAGGGCAATCCAGGTGTCAGGGATTGCCAAAAACATTCAGTACTTC. It is translated as CASRAIQVSGIAKNIQYF.

The rearrangement uses TRBV7-8 and TRBJ2-7; TRBD2 aligns across 11 bases. Germline-derived CDR1 and CDR2 are SGHVS and FQNEAQ. The CDR3 is 17 residues long. After removal of 4 bases from V and 2 bases from J, the junction contained 10 bases not matched to a gene. For the CDR3, the DNA is TGTGCCAGCAGCTCCCGACTAGCGGGACACTCTCCCTACGAGCAGTACTTC. This gives the protein CASSSRLAGHSPYEQYF.

This clone has a handful of counts. The chain carries TRBV7-9 and TRBJ1-4, with 8 bases fitting TRBD1. Germline assignment: CDR1 SEHNR and CDR2 FQNEAQ (reference sequence). CDR3 length: 13 residues. V lost 7 bases and J lost 9; bases outside the gene matches: 7. Here the CDR3 reads CASIKDREKKLFF. Written as DNA, the CDR3 is TGTGCCAGCATCAAGGACAGGGAGAAAAAACTGTTTTTT.

The chain joins TRBV28 to TRBJ2-7; no clear D. Looked up from germline, CDR1 is MDHEN and CDR2 is SYDVKM. V gave up 7 bases and J gave up 2 bases, with 9 bases separating them. The CDR3 is 12 amino acids. This CDR3 is CASTVHPYEQYF. In DNA, the CDR3 is TGTGCCAGCACAGTACACCCCTACGAGCAGTACTTC.

The V call is TRBV9, the J call TRBJ2-7; TRBD2 is a possible D gene (6 bases). The CDR3 is 13 amino acids. Trimming shortened V by 0 bases and J by 3 bases, and 7 bases separated the two germline ends. CDR1 is SGDLS and CDR2 is YYNGEE in the germline V gene. The CDR3 bases are TGTGCCAGCAGCGTAGGACTAGGCTACGAGCAGTACTTC. This translates into CASSVGLGYEQYF.

The chain recombines TRBV29-1 with TRBJ2-5; TRBD2 matches 10 bases. This CDR3 comprises 17 residues. After removal of 7 bases from V and 5 bases from J, the junction contained 19 bases not matched to a gene. The germline gives CDR1 SQVTM, CDR2 ANQGSEA. CDR3 sequence (DNA): TGCAGCGGACGCCAAGGGTCCAGCGGGAGGGCCTTGGAGACCCAGTACTTC. As protein: CSGRQGSSGRALETQYF.

This chain joins TRBV4-1 and TRBJ2-3; D might be TRBD2 (5 bases). Germline loops: CDR1 MGHRA, CDR2 YSYEKL. V was clipped by 3 bases and J by 5 bases, with 9 bases between them. The CDR3 has 13 residues. The CDR3 protein is CASSHTSQDTQYF. The CDR3 DNA sequence: TGCGCCAGCAGCCATACTAGTCAAGATACGCAGTATTTT.

The chain combines TRBV5-6 with TRBJ2-1; TRBD1 matches at 9 bases. This CDR3 has 12 residues. Germline loops: CDR1 SGHDT, CDR2 YYEEEE. V was clipped by 7 bases and J by 13 bases; unmatched bases: 9. The CDR3 loop reads CASCQLQGAQFF. DNA of the CDR3: TGTGCCAGCTGTCAACTACAGGGGGCACAGTTCTTC. The full variable domain, rest sourced from reference TRBV5-6 and TRBJ2-1, is DAGVTQSPTHLIKTRGQQVTLRCSPKSGHDTVSWYQQALGQGPQFIFQYYEEEERQRGNFPDRFSGHQFPNYSSELNVNALLLGDSALYLCASCQLQGAQFFGPGTRLTVL.